The 27 T cell receptor beta chains reported below all come from one sample, sequenced in a study of T cell repertoires in cytomegalovirus infection. TCRdb re-derived calls from the reads in MiXCR, one entry per CDR3 protein. This sample has about 740,000 distinct CDR3 sequences, with less than 40% found just once. Sequencing input: PBMCs. Receptor source: a human donor in good health (CMV status not recorded). Some clones in this sample may be carry-over from other donors' samples.

J is TRBJ1-1 and V is TRBV28; D is uncertain. Trimming cost V 8 bases and J 0 bases, with 22 bases left between them. CDR1 MDHEN and CDR2 SYDVKM come from the germline V gene. This CDR3 has 17 residues. The CDR3 reads CASSWVATSKLNTEAFF. In nucleotides, the CDR3 is TGTGCCAGCTCGTGGGTCGCGACTAGTAAACTGAACACTGAAGCTTTCTTT.

Note on this clonotype: This likely comes from a read error, as the CDR3 has no conserved phenylalanine or tryptophan at its end. This sequence joins TRBV28 and TRBJ2-7; D is uncertain. This CDR3 is 14 amino acids long. V was cut by 5 bases and J by 3 bases, with 14 bases left in between. Germline V gives CDR1 MDHEN, CDR2 SYDVKM. DNA for the CDR3: TGTGCCAGCAGTCGACCAGGACGGGTCTACGAGCAGTACTTA. As protein: CASSRPGRVYEQYL.

In this sample, this clonotype turned up a few times. The V call is TRBV20-1, the J call TRBJ1-1; D remains unclear. The V end lost 3 bases, the J end lost 5 bases, and 16 bases lay between the germline ends. CDR1 and CDR2 (germline): DFQATT, SNEGSKA (reference sequence). The CDR3 sequence is 14 residues long. CDR3 nucleotide sequence: TGCAGTGCTAGTAAGAAGGCCAGCCAAACTGAAGCTTTCTTT. Its protein is CSASKKASQTEAFF.

This chain joins TRBV6-1 and TRBJ2-1, with D possibly being TRBD2 (6 bases). Trimming removed 6 bases from V and 12 bases from J, with 18 bases in between. The CDR3 totals 13 residues. CDR1 is MNHNS, CDR2 SASEGT, per germline. The CDR3 here is CASRVDQKAGQFF. The CDR3 DNA reads as TGTGCCAGCAGGGTGGACCAAAAAGCGGGGCAGTTCTTC.

The chain recombines TRBV12-3 or TRBV12-4 with TRBJ1-5; D not certain. Trimming shortened V by 4 bases and J by 4 bases, and 14 bases separated the two germline ends. The CDR3 runs 15 residues. The CDR3 nucleotides are TGTGCCAGCAGTTACGTTTTCGGGGATAATCAGCCCCAGCATTTT. Amino acid sequence: CASSYVFGDNQPQHF.

About this clonotype: The junction departs from the called germline gene at one end, perhaps through a read error. The rearrangement joins TRBV27 to TRBJ2-3; D is perhaps TRBD1 or TRBD2 (6 bases each). CDR3 length equals 15 residues. CDR1 is MNHEY, CDR2 SMNVEV, per germline (reference sequence). The CDR3 bases are TGTGCCAGCATTTTATATGGGGGGCGCACAGATACGCAGTATTTT. Encoded protein: CASILYGGRTDTQYF.

This clonotype has a count of ten or more. The V gene is TRBV7-2, the J gene TRBJ2-5; D ambiguous. Germline-derived CDR1 and CDR2 are SGHTA and FQGNSA. Trimming removed 3 bases from V and 3 bases from J, with 17 bases in between. This CDR3 has 16 amino acids. CDR3 amino acids: CASSLGDVKSKETQYF. The CDR3 DNA is TGTGCCAGCAGCTTGGGTGACGTCAAGTCAAAAGAGACCCAGTACTTC.

This clonotype was observed a handful of times. This chain connects TRBV12-3 or TRBV12-4 to TRBJ1-4; D is undetermined. CDR3 length equals 13 residues. Trimming removed 6 bases at V and 13 bases at J, with 18 bases between. CDR3 DNA: TGTGCCAGCAGACCGGACCGGGCTGAGGTACTGTTTTTT. This gives the protein CASRPDRAEVLFF.

A word on this clonotype: One end of the junction does not line up with germline, which may come from a read error. The rearrangement uses TRBV11-2 and TRBJ2-6, with D possibly being TRBD1 (6 bases). Germline V gene data show CDR1 as SGHAT and CDR2 as FQNNGV. There are 15 residues in the CDR3. CDR3 residues: CASTLTGKGANFLTF. The CDR3 nucleotides read TGTGCCAGCACATTAACAGGGAAAGGGGCCAACTTCCTGACTTTC.

The CDR3 region is CASMAISYEQYF. The CDR3 nucleotides read TGTGCCTCTATGGCAATCTCCTACGAGCAGTACTTC. V usage is TRBV10-3 and J usage is TRBJ2-7; no reliable D call. The germline V and J ends were trimmed by 11 bases and 0 bases, with 11 bases remaining between them. Germline-derived CDR1 and CDR2 are ENHRY and SYGVKD. The CDR3 is 12 residues long.

The V call is TRBV6-2 or TRBV6-3, the J call TRBJ2-7; D not resolved. Trimming took 2 bases from V and 3 from J, leaving 5 bases between them. CDR3 length: 12 residues. Germline V gene data show CDR1 as MNHEY and CDR2 as SVGEGT. CDR3 nucleotides: TGTGCCAGCAGTTACACGGTCTACGAGCAGTACTTC. Amino acid sequence: CASSYTVYEQYF.

In this sample, this clonotype turned up a few times. The chain has TRBV7-6 and TRBJ1-6; D call uncertain. V lost 5 bases, J lost 7 bases, and 12 bases lay in between. CDR3 length equals 14 residues. Per germline, CDR1 SGHVS and CDR2 FNYEAQ. CDR3 protein: CASSPAAANSPLHF. CDR3 bases: TGTGCCAGCAGCCCCGCGGCTGCCAATTCACCCCTCCACTTT.

This clonotype has more than one count but fewer than ten. V and J are TRBV4-1 and TRBJ1-1, with D unresolved. V lost 0 bases to trimming and J lost 0 bases, with 14 bases between them. Germline V lookup: CDR1 MGHRA, CDR2 YSYEKL. This CDR3 contains 17 residues. CDR3 region: CASSQDLASAMNTEAFF. CDR3 DNA sequence: TGCGCCAGCAGCCAAGATTTGGCCAGCGCAATGAACACTGAAGCTTTCTTT.

The genes are TRBV6-5 and TRBJ2-1; TRBD2 is a possible D gene (7 bases). Trimming took 2 bases from V and 6 from J, leaving 14 bases between them. Germline CDR1 and CDR2: MNHEY and SVGAGI. The CDR3 contains 15 residues. CDR3 sequence: CASSYRRGAGNEQFF. The DNA of the CDR3 is TGTGCCAGCAGTTACCGACGGGGGGCAGGCAATGAGCAGTTCTTC.

The chain couples TRBV27 to TRBJ2-7, with D hard to call. The CDR3 runs 14 residues. The V end was cut by 2 bases, the J end by 4 bases, with 12 bases between. Germline V gene sequence: CDR1 MNHEY, CDR2 SMNVEV (reference sequence). CDR3 residues: CASSLRVPNYEQYF. CDR3 coding DNA: TGTGCCAGCAGTTTACGGGTTCCCAATTACGAGCAGTACTTC.

V gene TRBV5-6 combines with J gene TRBJ2-7, with 9 bases identical to TRBD1. Germline V gene lookup returns CDR1 SGHDT and CDR2 YYEEEE. V shed 4 bases and J 5 bases; nucleotides not matched to a gene: 7. CDR3 size: 14 residues. The chain's CDR3 is CASSDPGQGDEQYF. In DNA, the CDR3 is TGTGCCAGCAGCGACCCGGGACAGGGCGACGAGCAGTACTTC.

Concerning this clonotype itself: At one boundary the junction diverges from the germline segment, which might be a read error. The chain combines TRBV7-4 with TRBJ1-1, with D perhaps TRBD1 (5 bases). Germline values: CDR1 SGHVT, CDR2 SQSDAQ. This CDR3 is 13 amino acids long. The chain's CDR3 is CASSGGVNTEALF. CDR3 in DNA: TGTGCCAGCAGCGGAGGGGTGAACACTGAAGCTCTCTTT.

This clonotype was counted a few times. This chain links TRBV5-4 with TRBJ1-2; tentatively, D is TRBD1 (5 bases). Deletions cut 1 base from V and 1 base from J, with 14 bases between. Germline CDR1 is SGHNT and CDR2 is YYREEE (reference sequence). The CDR3 length is 16 residues. Here the CDR3 DNA reads TGTGCCAGCAGCTTGTCTGGGGACTTATATAACTATGGCTACACCTTC. Amino acid sequence: CASSLSGDLYNYGYTF.

This chain joins TRBV27 and TRBJ1-1, with 7 bases identical to TRBD1. The CDR3 consists of 14 residues. Germline V gives CDR1 MNHEY, CDR2 SMNVEV (reference sequence). After removal of 5 bases from V and 4 bases from J, the junction contained 7 bases not matched to a gene. CDR3 region: CASSAHRGSTEAFF. The CDR3 DNA reads as TGTGCCAGCAGTGCTCACAGGGGTTCCACTGAAGCTTTCTTT.

The V call is TRBV18, the J call TRBJ2-2; the D gene is possibly TRBD2 (6 bases). The V gene's germline CDR1 is KGHSH and CDR2 LQKENI. Trimming removed 1 base at V and 5 bases at J, with 14 bases between. The CDR3 loop spans 16 amino acids. CDR3 nucleotide sequence: TGTGCCAGCTCACCACGTCAGGCGGAGGGGACCGGGGAGCTGTTTTTT. This gives the protein CASSPRQAEGTGELFF.

The rearrangement joins TRBV29-1 to TRBJ2-1; D is undetermined. Per germline, CDR1 SQVTM and CDR2 ANQGSEA. The CDR3 sequence is 12 residues long. The CDR3 region has the DNA TGCAGAGTCCTGATTAAGTTGAGCGAGCAGTTCTTC. It translates to CRVLIKLSEQFF.

In its sample, this clonotype was seen many times. The chain combines TRBV7-8 with TRBJ2-7; D may be TRBD1 or TRBD2 (5 bases each). Trimming stripped 5 bases from V and 1 base from J, with 12 bases between. CDR1 SGHVS and CDR2 FQNEAQ come from the germline V gene. The CDR3 sequence is 14 residues long. CDR3 nucleotide sequence: TGTGCCAGCAGCACGGGGCGAGGTTCCTACGAGCAGTACTTC. Its translation is CASSTGRGSYEQYF.

The table lists this clonotype with a few counts. CDR3 DNA sequence: TGTGCCAGCAGTTACCCCAGGGCGCGGGAAGAGACCCAGTACTTC. Protein product: CASSYPRAREETQYF. The chain recombines TRBV6-6 with TRBJ2-5; D may correspond to TRBD1 or TRBD2 (5 bases each). V dropped 2 bases and J dropped 3 bases, with 13 bases sitting between them. Germline CDR1 MNHNY, CDR2 SVGAGI (reference sequence). This CDR3 has 15 residues.

This clonotype was seen a handful of times. The gene calls are TRBV28 and TRBJ1-1; D may be TRBD1 (5 bases). Germline V gene lookup returns CDR1 MDHEN and CDR2 SYDVKM. The CDR3 extends over 16 amino acids. V lost 2 bases and J lost 3, with 16 bases in between. The CDR3 DNA is TGTGCCAGCAGTTTAGGGGAGTGGGGAGGGGACACTGAAGCTTTCTTT. Encoded protein: CASSLGEWGGDTEAFF.

This clonotype was observed at least ten times. The V gene is TRBV5-1, the J gene TRBJ2-7; 14 bases match TRBD2. CDR3 length: 14 residues. The germline CDR1 and CDR2 sequences are SGHRS and YFSETQ. The J segment lost 5 bases and the V segment lost 6 bases, leaving 4 bases of the junction unmatched. The CDR3 loop reads CASTGTSGRDEQYF. The CDR3 DNA sequence: TGCGCCAGCACCGGGACTAGCGGGAGAGACGAGCAGTACTTC. Filled out from reference TRBV5-1 and TRBJ2-7, the complete variable domain reads KAGVTQTPRYLIKTRGQQVTLSCSPISGHRSVSWYQQTPGQGLQFLFEYFSETQRNKGNFPGRFSGRQFSNSRSEMNVSTLELGDSALYLCASTGTSGRDEQYFGPGTRLTVT.

This clonotype was observed many times. The chain uses TRBV28 and TRBJ2-7; D assignment may be TRBD1 or TRBD2 (6 bases each). Germline values: CDR1 MDHEN, CDR2 SYDVKM. With 7 bases removed from V and 5 bases from J, the gap between germline ends came to 15 bases. The CDR3 consists of 13 residues. CDR3 DNA: TGTGCCAGCATTCTAGGGGGGCTCGACGAGCAGTACTTC. It is translated as CASILGGLDEQYF.

This clonotype has more than one count but fewer than ten. The J gene is TRBJ2-2, the V gene TRBV6-5; tentatively, D is TRBD1 or TRBD2 (5 bases each). V shed 3 bases and J shed 5 bases, with 10 bases lying between them. Germline CDR1 and CDR2: MNHEY and SVGAGI. CDR3 length equals 14 residues. CDR3 amino acids: CASSYWWGTGELFF. The CDR3 nucleotides are TGTGCCAGCAGTTATTGGTGGGGGACCGGGGAGCTGTTTTTT.